The next 22 T cell receptor beta chains were all read from a single sample in a study of blood T cell repertoires in COVID-19. Data came from immunoSEQ multiplex PCR; TCRdb stores just in-frame clones and leaves some out. The table lists a few hundred thousand clones, about 87% of them singletons. What was sequenced was peripheral blood. These TCRs come from a woman in her forties or fifties with COVID-19, enrolled during active disease.

This clone appeared once. The J gene is TRBJ2-5, the V gene TRBV9, with TRBD2 identical over 10 bases. Germline values: CDR1 SGDLS, CDR2 YYNGEE. CDR3 size: 16 residues. J lost 5 bases, V lost 0 bases, and 7 bases had no gene match. CDR3 sequence (DNA): TGTGCCAGCAGCGTAGCCCCTAGCGGGAGTGGCGAGACCCAGTACTTC. It encodes CASSVAPSGSGETQYF.

This sequence joins TRBV4-1 and TRBJ1-1, with 7 bases matching TRBD1. The CDR3 loop spans 12 amino acids. Looked up from germline, CDR1 is MGHRA and CDR2 is YSYEKL. The junction had 5 bases not matched to a gene; V was cut back by 6 bases and J by 7 bases. This CDR3 reads CASRTGSSEAFF. CDR3 sequence (DNA): TGCGCCAGCAGGACAGGGTCGAGTGAAGCTTTCTTT.

This chain uses TRBV7-2 with TRBJ2-2, with 7 bases identical to TRBD2. Germline V gene sequence: CDR1 SGHTA, CDR2 FQGNSA. The CDR3 has 15 residues. Germline trimming cut 5 bases from V and 2 bases from J; bases unmatched to any gene: 5. This chain's CDR3 is CASSLTSTNTGELFF. The DNA for the CDR3 is TGTGCCAGCAGCCTGACTAGCACCAACACCGGGGAGCTGTTTTTT.

V is TRBV7-8 and J is TRBJ1-1; D is uncertain. CDR1 SGHVS and CDR2 FQNEAQ come from the germline V gene. The CDR3 spans 14 residues. The ends were cut back, 5 bases at V and 5 bases at J, with 15 bases in the middle. The CDR3 bases are TGTGCCAGCAGCCTTCCTAGACTGGAAACTGAAGCTTTCTTT. Protein product: CASSLPRLETEAFF.

The chain combines TRBV7-9 with TRBJ1-1; D gene ambiguous. The CDR3 is 13 amino acids. Germline CDR1 and CDR2: SEHNR and FQNEAQ (reference sequence). The V and J ends lost 4 bases and 5 bases respectively, with 11 bases between them. CDR3 bases: TGTGCCAGCAGCTCCCCGGGTGGAACTGAAGCTTTCTTT. Encoded protein: CASSSPGGTEAFF.

The rearrangement uses TRBV12-3 or TRBV12-4 and TRBJ1-4; D may be TRBD1 (5 bases). V was clipped by 6 bases and J by 8 bases, with 10 bases between them. The CDR3 spans 12 residues. The CDR3 DNA sequence: TGTGCCAGCAGCAGGGAACGGGAAAAACTGTTTTTT. Protein: CASSREREKLFF.

The chain employs TRBV18 and TRBJ1-5; D possibly corresponds to TRBD1 (5 bases). Germline assignment: CDR1 KGHSH and CDR2 LQKENI. With 2 bases removed from V and 6 bases from J, the gap between germline ends came to 14 bases. This CDR3 comprises 15 residues. The DNA for the CDR3 is TGTGCCAGCTCACCAGGGGCCGAGTCCAGTCAGCCCCAGCATTTT. Protein sequence: CASSPGAESSQPQHF.

The chain combines TRBV9 with TRBJ1-3; no firm D call. V lost 3 bases, J lost 0 bases, and 4 bases lay in between. This CDR3 is 13 amino acids long. Germline V gives CDR1 SGDLS, CDR2 YYNGEE. The CDR3 DNA reads as TGTGCCAGCAGCGACTCCTCTGGAAACACCATATATTTT. It encodes CASSDSSGNTIYF. The full variable domain, its missing parts supplied by reference TRBV9 and TRBJ1-3, is DSGVTQTPKHLITATGQRVTLRCSPRSGDLSVYWYQQSLDQGLQFLIQYYNGEERAKGNILERFSAQQFPDLHSELNLSSLELGDSALYFCASSDSSGNTIYFGEGSWLTVV.

This rearrangement joins TRBV21-1 to TRBJ2-1; the table's D gene call, TRBD2, was not cross checked with the DNA. TRBV21-1 is tagged as a pseudogene. This CDR3 is built from 16 residues. CDR3 nucleotides: TGTGCCAGCAGCAAAGAGGAATGGCTAGCGAGCAATGAGCAGTTCTTC. This codes for CASSKEEWLASNEQFF.

This clone was recorded a few times. V and J are TRBV10-3 and TRBJ1-1; perhaps TRBD1 as D (6 bases). V lost 4 bases and J 1 base, leaving 19 bases between the germline ends. Germline values: CDR1 ENHRY, CDR2 SYGVKD. The length of the CDR3 is 17 residues. As DNA, the CDR3 is TGTGCCATCAGTGGAAATTCCGGGACACCGAGGAACACTGAAGCTTTCTTT. Translating it yields CAISGNSGTPRNTEAFF.

This clone has only one observation. The chain employs TRBV5-1 and TRBJ1-1, with D possibly matching TRBD1 (5 bases). In germline, CDR1 is SGHRS, CDR2 YFSETQ. V was shortened by 4 bases and J by 0 bases, with 10 bases between the two germline ends. This CDR3 is 14 amino acids long. DNA for the CDR3: TGCGCCAGCAGCGGGGCGGGGATGAACACTGAAGCTTTCTTT. Encoded protein: CASSGAGMNTEAFF.

The gene calls are TRBV19 and TRBJ2-1, with a possible D match to TRBD1 (5 bases). The V gene lost 2 bases and the J gene lost 10 bases, with 18 bases spanning the gap. From germline, CDR1 is LNHDA and CDR2 SQIVND (reference sequence). The CDR3 length is 15 residues. CDR3 bases: TGTGCCAGTAGTATACGCCCCCCCAGGGATTACGAGCAGTTCTTC. Translation gives CASSIRPPRDYEQFF.

The V call is TRBV19, the J call TRBJ1-1; D may be TRBD1 (6 bases). Between the trimmed V and J ends, which lost 3 bases and 3 bases, there was a span of 11 bases. CDR3 length: 14 residues. CDR1 is LNHDA and CDR2 is SQIVND in the germline V gene (reference sequence). The CDR3 here is CASSIQGWYTEAFF. CDR3 sequence (DNA): TGTGCCAGTAGTATTCAGGGGTGGTACACTGAAGCTTTCTTT.

This chain links TRBV9 with TRBJ2-7, with TRBD2 identical over 8 bases. J gave up 0 bases and V 0 bases, and 2 bases lay outside the gene matches. The CDR3 has 15 amino acids. Germline values: CDR1 SGDLS, CDR2 YYNGEE. CDR3 sequence: CASSVDGTSSYEQYF. The CDR3 nucleotides read TGTGCCAGCAGCGTAGATGGGACTAGCTCCTACGAGCAGTACTTC.

CDR3 sequence: CASSLGGNTDTQYF. In nucleotides, the CDR3 is TGTGCCAGCAGCTTGGGCGGGAACACAGATACGCAGTATTTT. The chain employs TRBV5-5 and TRBJ2-3; weak D call: TRBD2 (6 bases). Trimming cost V 0 bases and J 2 bases, with 7 bases left between them. CDR1 SGHKS and CDR2 YYEKEE come from the germline V gene (reference sequence). The CDR3 is made up of 14 amino acids.

This chain uses TRBV5-4 with TRBJ1-2; 9 positions agree with TRBD1. This CDR3 region has 13 residues. Germline V CDR1 and CDR2: SGHNT, YYREEE (reference sequence). Trimming removed 4 bases from V and 6 bases from J; junction bases left unmatched: 4. CDR3 in DNA: TGTGCCAGCAGCGGGACAGGGCTTGATGGCTACACCTTC. This codes for CASSGTGLDGYTF. Filled out from reference TRBV5-4 and TRBJ1-2, the complete variable domain reads ETGVTQSPTHLIKTRGQQVTLRCSSQSGHNTVSWYQQALGQGPQFIFQYYREEENGRGNFPPRFSGLQFPNYSSELNVNALELDDSALYLCASSGTGLDGYTFGSGTRLTVV.

The rearrangement joins TRBV5-6 to TRBJ2-5; TRBD1 aligns across 7 bases. J gave up 3 bases and V 6 bases, and 11 bases lay outside the gene matches. The CDR3 runs 15 residues. The V gene's germline CDR1 is SGHDT and CDR2 YYEEEE. The CDR3 region is CASTFRGTAKETQYF. The CDR3 coding sequence is TGTGCCAGCACCTTTAGAGGGACAGCAAAAGAGACCCAGTACTTC. The complete variable domain, with remaining parts taken from reference TRBV5-6 and TRBJ2-5, reads DAGVTQSPTHLIKTRGQQVTLRCSPKSGHDTVSWYQQALGQGPQFIFQYYEEEERQRGNFPDRFSGHQFPNYSSELNVNALLLGDSALYLCASTFRGTAKETQYFGPGTRLLVL.

This chain links TRBV7-6 with TRBJ2-2; possible D gene TRBD1, 7 bases. The germline V and J ends were trimmed by 0 bases and 1 base, with 12 bases remaining between them. CDR1 and CDR2 (germline): SGHVS, FNYEAQ. This CDR3 comprises 17 residues. CDR3 sequence reads: CASSLARQGLNTGELFF. The CDR3 nucleotides read TGTGCCAGCAGCTTAGCGCGACAGGGACTGAACACCGGGGAGCTGTTTTTT.

The chain joins TRBV18 to TRBJ2-2; 10 bases match TRBD2. CDR3 length equals 16 residues. The V gene's germline CDR1 is KGHSH and CDR2 LQKENI. Losses at the gene ends were 3 bases for V and 5 bases for J; bases not matched to a gene: 6. The DNA of the CDR3 is TGTGCCAGCTCACCCCTAGCGGGAGTGCGTACCGGGGAGCTGTTTTTT. The encoded protein is CASSPLAGVRTGELFF. Drawing the rest from reference TRBV18 and TRBJ2-2, the complete variable domain is NAGVMQNPRHLVRRRGQEARLRCSPMKGHSHVYWYRQLPEEGLKFMVYLQKENIIDESGMPKERFSAEFPKEGPSILRIQQVVRGDSAAYFCASSPLAGVRTGELFFGEGSRLTVL.

In this sample, this clone is medium-sized (0.01 to 0.1%). The chain links TRBV7-3 to TRBJ2-7; 8 nucleotides line up with TRBD1. This CDR3 spans 15 amino acids. Germline-derived CDR1 and CDR2 are SGHTA and FQGTGA. The ends lost 5 bases at V and 5 bases at J; junction bases unmatched: 11. CDR3 amino acids: CASSHLRTGNNEQYF. DNA of the CDR3: TGTGCCAGCAGCCACCTCAGGACAGGGAATAACGAGCAGTACTTC.

V is TRBV24-1 and J is TRBJ2-2; D gene unclear. V was trimmed by 4 bases and J by 7 bases, leaving 15 bases between them. Germline V gene sequence: CDR1 KGHDR, CDR2 SFDVKD. The CDR3 runs 15 residues. CDR3 nucleotides: TGTGCCACCAGTGAGCCGCTCCTTGGGCACGGGGAGCTGTTTTTT. It yields the protein CATSEPLLGHGELFF.

Only one count was recorded for this clone. The chain has TRBV7-2 and TRBJ2-7, with 12 bases fitting TRBD2. This CDR3 is built from 18 residues. Trimming at V came to 4 bases and at J to 0 bases, leaving 10 bases not matched to a gene. Germline CDR1 reads SGHTA; CDR2 reads FQGNSA. CDR3 bases: TGTGCCAGCAGCTCCACGGGGACTAGCGGGCAAACCTCCTACGAGCAGTACTTC. Residues: CASSSTGTSGQTSYEQYF.